Below are 15 T cell receptor beta chains sequenced from a single sample in a study of blood T cell repertoires in COVID-19 (dated by TCRdb to about 2020). Library prep was done by the immunoSEQ multiplex PCR assay. As stored in TCRdb, this immuneACCESS dataset retains in-frame rearrangements with V and J assigned. A fraction of the clones does not appear; measured against another copy, unresolved V genes explain less than half of the discrepancy, and the remainder lacks a known reason. Across this sample there are some 22,000 clones, with around 90% seen only once. The leading ten clones occupy approximately 25% of the sample. The sample was peripheral blood. The receptors come from a man between 65 and 85 years old with COVID-19, enrolled during active disease.

V gene TRBV7-9 combines with J gene TRBJ1-4; D possibly corresponds to TRBD1 (6 bases). This CDR3 spans 16 amino acids. Germline V gene sequence: CDR1 SEHNR, CDR2 FQNEAQ (reference sequence). V was cut by 6 bases and J by 7 bases, with 21 bases left in between. The CDR3 DNA reads TGTGCCAGCAGTCAAACTATCTCAGGGGATGGTGAAAAACTGTTTTTT. Protein sequence: CASSQTISGDGEKLFF.

CDR3 protein: CASSLAGGQGAYEQYF. CDR3 coding DNA: TGTGCCAGCAGCTTGGCCGGGGGACAGGGGGCTTACGAGCAGTACTTC. The gene calls are TRBV5-4 and TRBJ2-7; TRBD1 aligns across 12 bases. V was pared by 0 bases and J by 4 bases, with 5 bases of the junction left unmatched. CDR1 is SGHNT and CDR2 is YYREEE in the germline V gene (reference sequence). CDR3 length: 16 residues.

The rearrangement joins TRBV6-4 to TRBJ2-1; 9 bases fit TRBD1. This CDR3 contains 15 residues. V shed 6 bases, J shed 6 bases, and the junction held 9 bases outside the gene matches. Per the germline V gene, CDR1 is MRHNA and CDR2 is SNTAGT. The CDR3 DNA reads TGTGCCAGCAGCGCGGACAGGGGTCCTTTCAATGAGCAGTTCTTC. Translated: CASSADRGPFNEQFF.

V is TRBV24-1 and J is TRBJ1-2; maybe TRBD1 (6 bases). Germline CDR1 and CDR2: KGHDR and SFDVKD. V was clipped by 10 bases and J by 7 bases, with 15 bases between them. The CDR3 sequence is 12 residues long. The CDR3 region has the DNA TGTGCCACTTTCCAGGGGCAGGCTGGCTACACCTTC. Translating gives CATFQGQAGYTF.

The chain recombines TRBV6-6 with TRBJ1-5; the D gene is possibly TRBD1 (6 bases). The V and J ends lost 6 bases and 1 base respectively, with 10 bases between them. In germline, CDR1 is MNHNY, CDR2 SVGAGI (reference sequence). The CDR3 extends over 14 amino acids. CDR3 sequence (DNA): TGTGCCAGCAGGGGGGACATCAGCAATCAGCCCCAGCATTTT. This translates into CASRGDISNQPQHF.

The rearrangement joins TRBV18 to TRBJ2-2; TRBD1 matches at 8 bases. Germline trimming cut 6 bases from V and 8 bases from J; bases unmatched to any gene: 8. Germline CDR1 KGHSH, CDR2 LQKENI. CDR3 length: 14 residues. Here the CDR3 DNA reads TGTGCCAGCTCGACCGGGACAGGATCAGGGGAGCTGTTTTTT. Translation: CASSTGTGSGELFF.

This sequence joins TRBV18 and TRBJ2-7; 7 bases agree with TRBD1. Germline V CDR1 and CDR2: KGHSH, LQKENI. This CDR3 has 17 residues. V dropped 3 bases and J dropped 3; count of bases not matched to a gene: 14. This chain's CDR3 is CASSPLPPLRQGYEQYF. CDR3 DNA sequence: TGTGCCAGCTCACCCCTCCCCCCCCTCCGACAGGGCTACGAGCAGTACTTC.

This chain connects TRBV6-5 to TRBJ2-5; D is possibly TRBD2 (5 bases). The germline V gene has CDR1 MNHEY and CDR2 SVGAGI. V lost 6 bases to trimming and J lost 2 bases, with 13 bases between them. The CDR3 is 14 residues long. The CDR3 DNA reads as TGTGCCAGCAGCCTGGGCCGGGGACAAGAGACCCAGTACTTC. Its protein product is CASSLGRGQETQYF.

This chain links TRBV11-3 with TRBJ2-2; D might be TRBD2 (6 bases). Per germline, CDR1 SGHNT and CDR2 YENEEA. The CDR3 spans 14 residues. Trimming left V 3 bases short and J 4 bases short, with 9 bases between. As DNA, the CDR3 is TGTGCCAGCAGCTTGGGAGGTTTCACCGGGGAGCTGTTTTTT. Its protein is CASSLGGFTGELFF.

The chain employs TRBV24-1 and TRBJ1-1; D not certain. V was pared by 10 bases and J by 1 base, with 12 bases between. Germline CDR1 and CDR2: KGHDR and SFDVKD. The CDR3 has 13 residues. CDR3 sequence: CATRGRENTEAFF. CDR3 nucleotide sequence: TGTGCCACTCGAGGACGGGAGAACACTGAAGCTTTCTTT.

This chain links TRBV3-1 (or the pseudogene TRBV3-2) with TRBJ2-7, with 7 bases fitting TRBD1. CDR1 and CDR2 from the germline V gene are LGHDT and YNNKEL (reference sequence). V lost 4 bases, J lost 6 bases, and 3 bases stayed unmatched. The CDR3 totals 12 residues. CDR3: CASSRQGSEQYF. Here the CDR3 DNA reads TGTGCCAGCAGCCGACAGGGTAGCGAGCAGTACTTC.

This chain joins TRBV5-5 and TRBJ1-3; the D gene is possibly TRBD1 (5 bases). This CDR3 spans 14 amino acids. From germline, CDR1 is SGHKS and CDR2 YYEKEE (reference sequence). Between the trimmed V and J ends, which lost 5 bases and 4 bases, there was a span of 13 bases. DNA of the CDR3: TGTGCCAGCAGAGGACAACCCGAAGGAAACACCATATATTTT. Translating gives CASRGQPEGNTIYF. Supplemented by reference TRBV5-5 and TRBJ1-3, the full variable domain reads DAGVTQSPTHLIKTRGQQVTLRCSPISGHKSVSWYQQVLGQGPQFIFQYYEKEERGRGNFPDRFSARQFPNYSSELNVNALLLGDSALYLCASRGQPEGNTIYFGEGSWLTVV.

The chain is built from TRBV5-1 and TRBJ2-5, with D unclear. CDR1 is SGHRS and CDR2 is YFSETQ in the germline V gene. The CDR3 loop spans 12 amino acids. Between the trimmed V and J ends, which lost 0 bases and 5 bases, there was a span of 5 bases. CDR3 sequence (DNA): TGCGCCAGCAGCTTGGATATCGAGACCCAGTACTTC. The encoded protein is CASSLDIETQYF. The full variable domain, rest sourced from reference TRBV5-1 and TRBJ2-5, is KAGVTQTPRYLIKTRGQQVTLSCSPISGHRSVSWYQQTPGQGLQFLFEYFSETQRNKGNFPGRFSGRQFSNSRSEMNVSTLELGDSALYLCASSLDIETQYFGPGTRLLVL.

The chain is built from TRBV7-9 and TRBJ2-2; D unresolved. V was pared by 1 base and J by 7 bases, with 7 bases between. Germline V gives CDR1 SEHNR, CDR2 FQNEAQ (reference sequence). The CDR3 contains 13 residues. CDR3 amino acids: CASSLVSLGELFF. The CDR3 DNA reads as TGTGCCAGCAGCTTAGTCTCCCTCGGGGAGCTGTTTTTT. Filled out from reference TRBV7-9 and TRBJ2-2, the complete variable domain reads DTGVSQNPRHKITKRGQNVTFRCDPISEHNRLYWYRQTLGQGPEFLTYFQNEAQLEKSRLLSDRFSAERPKGSFSTLEIQRTEQGDSAMYLCASSLVSLGELFFGEGSRLTVL.

The chain employs TRBV7-6 and TRBJ2-1, with 10 positions matching TRBD2. The V segment lost 0 bases and the J segment 5 bases; nucleotides outside the gene matches: 13. Per the germline V gene, CDR1 is SGHVS and CDR2 is FNYEAQ. This CDR3 is 19 amino acids long. CDR3 residues: CASSLAASSGRVRNNEQFF. CDR3 nucleotides: TGTGCCAGCAGCTTAGCCGCATCCAGCGGGAGGGTCCGCAACAATGAGCAGTTCTTC.